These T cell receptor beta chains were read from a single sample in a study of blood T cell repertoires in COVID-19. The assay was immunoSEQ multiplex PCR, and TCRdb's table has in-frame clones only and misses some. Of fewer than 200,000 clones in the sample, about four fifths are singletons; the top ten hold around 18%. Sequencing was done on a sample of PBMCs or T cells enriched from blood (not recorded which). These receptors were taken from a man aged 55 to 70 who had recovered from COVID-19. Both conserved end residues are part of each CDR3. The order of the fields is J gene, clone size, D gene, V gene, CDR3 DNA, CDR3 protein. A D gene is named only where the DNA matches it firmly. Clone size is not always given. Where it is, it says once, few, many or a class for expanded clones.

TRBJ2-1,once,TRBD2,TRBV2,TGTGCCAGCAGTGGAAGTAGCGGGAGGAACGCAGAGGTCAATGAGCAGTTCTTC,CASSGSSGRNAEVNEQFF
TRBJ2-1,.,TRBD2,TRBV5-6,TGTGCCAGCAGCTTGGCGGGAGGCAATGAGCAGTTCTTC,CASSLAGGNEQFF
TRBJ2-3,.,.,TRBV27,TGTGCCAGCAGTACTGGGACACTAAGCACAGATACGCAGTATTTT,CASSTGTLSTDTQYF
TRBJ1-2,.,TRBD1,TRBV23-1,TGCGCCAGCAGTCAATCTCGGGACAGGGCTACTAACTATGGCTACACCTTC,CASSQSRDRATNYGYTF
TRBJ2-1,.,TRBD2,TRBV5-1,TGCGCCAGCAGCCGGGAGGGGGACATATACAATGAGCAGTTCTTC,CASSREGDIYNEQFF
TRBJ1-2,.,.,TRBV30,TGTGCCTGGAGTTCCCTTACCCCGACCGGGGGGAACTATGGCTACACCTTC,CAWSSLTPTGGNYGYTF
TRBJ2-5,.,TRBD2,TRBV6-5,TGTGCCAGCAGTTACGGGACTAGCGGCCAAGAGACCCAGTACTTC,CASSYGTSGQETQYF
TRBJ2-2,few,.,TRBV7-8,TGTGCCAGCAGCAAGACTGAGAACACCGGGGAGCTGTTTTTT,CASSKTENTGELFF
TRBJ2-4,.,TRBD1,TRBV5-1,TGCGCCAGCAGCTTGACCGGGACAGTGAGAAACATTCAGTACTTC,CASSLTGTVRNIQYF
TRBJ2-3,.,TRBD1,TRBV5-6,TGTGCCAGCAGCGCGGAGACAGGGGGATCTACAGATACGCAGTATTTT,CASSAETGGSTDTQYF
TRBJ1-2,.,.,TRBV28,TGTGCCAGCAGTCAGGTGGGGGCTCGTGAGGATGGCTACACCTTC,CASSQVGAREDGYTF
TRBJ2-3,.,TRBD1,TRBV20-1,TGCAGTGCTAGTGGGACAGGGAAGGCAGATACGCAGTATTTT,CSASGTGKADTQYF
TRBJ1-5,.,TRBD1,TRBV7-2,TGTGCCAGCAGCGCTGGACAGGGGGAGTATCAGCCCCAGCATTTT,CASSAGQGEYQPQHF
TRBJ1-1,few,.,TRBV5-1,TGCGCCAGCAGCTTGGCCCTGTCAGATCTGAACACTGAAGCTTTCTTT,CASSLALSDLNTEAFF
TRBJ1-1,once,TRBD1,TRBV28,TGTGCCAGCAGTTTGACAGGGGGCGACGCTGAAGCTTTCTTT,CASSLTGGDAEAFF
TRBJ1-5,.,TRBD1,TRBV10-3,TGTGCCATCAGTGAACCCACCTTGAGGGGACAGAGCAATCAGCCCCAGCATTTT,CAISEPTLRGQSNQPQHF
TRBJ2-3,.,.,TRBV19,TGTGCCAGTAGTAGCGGGATCTCCACAGATACGCAGTATTTT,CASSSGISTDTQYF
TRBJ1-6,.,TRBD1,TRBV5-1,TGCGCCAGCAGCTTGGCGGGACAGGGCTATTCACCCCTCCACTTT,CASSLAGQGYSPLHF
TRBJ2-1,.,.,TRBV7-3,TGTGCCAGCAGCCCTTCGCGGGAGCAGTTCTTC,CASSPSREQFF
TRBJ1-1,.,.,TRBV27,TGTGCCAGCAGTTTAAACAGGGTGGACACTGAAGCTTTCTTT,CASSLNRVDTEAFF
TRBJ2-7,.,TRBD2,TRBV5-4,TGTGCCAGCAGCTTGGCCCAACTAGCGGGGGGCGAGCAGTACTTC,CASSLAQLAGGEQYF
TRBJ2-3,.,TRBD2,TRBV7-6,TGTGCCAGCAGCCGGGCTCCGACTAGCGGGGGACAGGGCACGCAGTATTTT,CASSRAPTSGGQGTQYF
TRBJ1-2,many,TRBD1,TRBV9,TGTGCCAGCAGCGACTTCCGGGACAGGGGAGCTAACTATGGCTACACCTTC,CASSDFRDRGANYGYTF
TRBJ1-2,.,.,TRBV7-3,TGTGCCAGCAGCTTAAATCCCGGGGACTATGGCTACACCTTC,CASSLNPGDYGYTF
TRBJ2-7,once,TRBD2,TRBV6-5,TGTGCCAGCAGAGCCTCGGCGGGAGGCCCCTACGAGCAGTACTTC,CASRASAGGPYEQYF
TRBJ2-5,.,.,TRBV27,TGTGCCAGCGGACGAAGGGGGGGGCATCAAGAGACCCAGTACTTC,CASGRRGGHQETQYF
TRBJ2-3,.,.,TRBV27,TGTGCCAGCACCCGGACAAGGTCCGAGAATACGCAGTATTTT,CASTRTRSENTQYF
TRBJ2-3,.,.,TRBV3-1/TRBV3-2,TGTGCCAGCAGCCAATCCTCATCGGGAGCAGATACGCAGTATTTT,CASSQSSSGADTQYF
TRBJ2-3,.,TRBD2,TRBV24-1,TGTGCCACCAGTGGAATAGCGGGGTCAGATACGCAGTATTTT,CATSGIAGSDTQYF
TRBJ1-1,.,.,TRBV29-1,TGCAGCGTTCACCTAAACAGGAACACTGAAGCTTTCTTT,CSVHLNRNTEAFF
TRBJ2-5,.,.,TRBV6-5,TGTGCCAGCGTCGAGGATCCTTGGGGAGGGACCCAGTACTTC,CASVEDPWGGTQYF
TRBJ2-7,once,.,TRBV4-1,TGCGCCAGCAGCCAAGATCGAGGCCCGTCCTACGAGCAGTACTTC,CASSQDRGPSYEQYF
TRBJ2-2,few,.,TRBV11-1,TGTGCCAGCAGCTTAGTCCGGGCAGGGTACACCGGGGAGCTGTTTTTT,CASSLVRAGYTGELFF
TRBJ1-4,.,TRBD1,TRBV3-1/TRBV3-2,TGTGCCAGCAGCCAGCCGGGACAGGGTCTTAATGAAAAACTGTTTTTT,CASSQPGQGLNEKLFF
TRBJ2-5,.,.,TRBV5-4,TGTGCCAGCAGCTTACCCAACATGAAGCAAGAGACCCAGTACTTC,CASSLPNMKQETQYF
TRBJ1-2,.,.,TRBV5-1,TGCGCCAGCACCATACCGGGACTTGATAACTATGGCTACACCTTC,CASTIPGLDNYGYTF
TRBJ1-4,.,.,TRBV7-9,TGTGCCAGCAGCTTAACAGGGAATCCTAATGAAAAACTGTTTTTT,CASSLTGNPNEKLFF